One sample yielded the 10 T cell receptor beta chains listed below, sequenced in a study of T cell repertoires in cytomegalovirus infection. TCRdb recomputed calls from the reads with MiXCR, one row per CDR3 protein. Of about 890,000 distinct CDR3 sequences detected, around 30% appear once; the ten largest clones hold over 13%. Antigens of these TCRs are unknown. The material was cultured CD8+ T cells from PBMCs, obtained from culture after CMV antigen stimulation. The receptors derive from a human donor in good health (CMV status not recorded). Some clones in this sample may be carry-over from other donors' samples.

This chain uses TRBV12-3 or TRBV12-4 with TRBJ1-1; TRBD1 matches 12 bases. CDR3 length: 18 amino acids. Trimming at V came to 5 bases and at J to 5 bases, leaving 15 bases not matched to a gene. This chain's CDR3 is CASSTTRDRGLLRTEAFF. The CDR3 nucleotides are TGTGCCAGCAGTACAACCCGGGACAGGGGGCTGCTTCGGACTGAAGCTTTCTTT.

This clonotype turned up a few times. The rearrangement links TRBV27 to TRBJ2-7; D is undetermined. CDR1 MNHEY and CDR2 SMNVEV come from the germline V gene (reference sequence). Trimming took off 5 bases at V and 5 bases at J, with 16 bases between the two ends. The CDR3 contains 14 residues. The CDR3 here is CASSLHFKGDEQYF. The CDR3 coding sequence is TGTGCCAGCAGTCTCCATTTCAAAGGTGACGAGCAGTACTTC.

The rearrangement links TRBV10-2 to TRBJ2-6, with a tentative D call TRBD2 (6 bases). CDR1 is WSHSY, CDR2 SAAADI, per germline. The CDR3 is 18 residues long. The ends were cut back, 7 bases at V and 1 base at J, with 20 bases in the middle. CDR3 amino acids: CASMGGTPRFSGANVLTF. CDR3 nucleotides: TGCGCCAGCATGGGGGGAACACCTCGGTTTTCTGGGGCCAACGTCCTGACTTTC.

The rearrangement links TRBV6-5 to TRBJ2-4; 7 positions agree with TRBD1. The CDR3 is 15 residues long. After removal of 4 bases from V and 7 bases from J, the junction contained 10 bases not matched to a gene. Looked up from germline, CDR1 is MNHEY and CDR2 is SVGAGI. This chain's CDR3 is CASSLNRGQGNIQYF. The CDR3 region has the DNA TGTGCCAGCAGTTTGAACAGGGGCCAAGGGAACATTCAGTACTTC.

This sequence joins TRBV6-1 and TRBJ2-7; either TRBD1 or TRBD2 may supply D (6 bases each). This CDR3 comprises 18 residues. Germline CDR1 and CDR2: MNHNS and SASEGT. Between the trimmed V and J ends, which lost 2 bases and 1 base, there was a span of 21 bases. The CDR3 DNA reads TGTGCCAGCAGTGAAAGTTTGGGTCGGGGGCGCGGATCCTACGAGCAGTACGTC. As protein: CASSESLGRGRGSYEQYV.

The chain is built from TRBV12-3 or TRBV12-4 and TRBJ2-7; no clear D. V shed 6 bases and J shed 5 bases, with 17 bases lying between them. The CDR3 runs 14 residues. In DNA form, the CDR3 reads TGTGCCAGCAGCGAGGAGATGAGGTCAGACGAGCAGTACGTC. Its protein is CASSEEMRSDEQYV.

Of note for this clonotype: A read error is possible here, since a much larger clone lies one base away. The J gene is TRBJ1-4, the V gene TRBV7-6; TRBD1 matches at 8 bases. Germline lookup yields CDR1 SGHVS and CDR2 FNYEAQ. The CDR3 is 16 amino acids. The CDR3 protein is CASSSRDRGTDEKLFF. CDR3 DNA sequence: TGTGCCAGCAGCTCCCGCGACAGGGGAACTGATGAAAAACTGTTTTTT.

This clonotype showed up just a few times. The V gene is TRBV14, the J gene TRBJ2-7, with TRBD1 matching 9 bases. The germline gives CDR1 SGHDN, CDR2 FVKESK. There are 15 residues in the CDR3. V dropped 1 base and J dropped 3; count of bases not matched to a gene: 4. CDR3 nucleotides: TGTGCCAGCAGCCAAGGGAACAGGGGGCTCTACGAGCAGTACTTC. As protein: CASSQGNRGLYEQYF. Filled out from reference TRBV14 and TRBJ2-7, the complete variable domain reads EAGVTQFPSHSVIEKGQTVTLRCDPISGHDNLYWYRRVMGKEIKFLLHFVKESKQDESGMPNNRFLAERTGGTYSTLKVQPAELEDSGVYFCASSQGNRGLYEQYFGPGTRLTVT.

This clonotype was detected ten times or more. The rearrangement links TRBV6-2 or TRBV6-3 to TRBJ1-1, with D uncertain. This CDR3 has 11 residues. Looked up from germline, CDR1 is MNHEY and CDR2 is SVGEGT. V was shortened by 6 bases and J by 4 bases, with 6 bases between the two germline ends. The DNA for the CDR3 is TGTGCCAGCAGAAGTCGCACTGAAGCTTTCTTT. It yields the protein CASRSRTEAFF.

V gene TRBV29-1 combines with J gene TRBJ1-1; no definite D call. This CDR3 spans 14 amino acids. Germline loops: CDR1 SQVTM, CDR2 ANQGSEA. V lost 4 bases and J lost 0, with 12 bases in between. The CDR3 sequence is CSVGGSRMNTEAFF. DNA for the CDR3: TGCAGCGTTGGAGGGAGTCGGATGAACACTGAAGCTTTCTTT. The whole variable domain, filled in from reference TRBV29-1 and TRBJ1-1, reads SAVISQKPSRDICQRGTSLTIQCQVDSQVTMMFWYRQQPGQSLTLIATANQGSEATYESGFVIDKFPISRPNLTFSTLTVSNMSPEDSSIYLCSVGGSRMNTEAFFGQGTRLTVV.